A single sample is the source of the 13 T cell receptor beta chains below, sequenced in a study of control samples from healthy donors and cancer patients. Profiled with immunoSEQ multiplex PCR; TCRdb holds only in-frame clones, not every one. The sample has about 110,000 clones; around nine tenths are singletons. Source material: PBMCs. The receptors were gathered from a woman aged 60-75 years with lung cancer.

V is TRBV5-6 and J is TRBJ2-7; 11 bases match TRBD1. The CDR3 spans 14 residues. From germline, CDR1 is SGHDT and CDR2 YYEEEE. The V segment lost 4 bases and the J segment 4 bases; nucleotides outside the gene matches: 4. The CDR3 DNA reads TGTGCCAGCAGCATCGGACAGGGGGCTTACGAGCAGTACTTC. Encoded protein: CASSIGQGAYEQYF.

This rearrangement joins TRBV7-3 to TRBJ1-1; 7 positions agree with TRBD1. Trimming cost V 4 bases and J 0 bases; bases outside gene matches: 20. CDR3 length: 20 residues. Per the germline V gene, CDR1 is SGHTA and CDR2 is FQGTGA. This chain's CDR3 is CASSSLRYIWTGDMNTEAFF. The CDR3 DNA sequence: TGTGCCAGCAGCTCACTCCGGTACATATGGACAGGTGACATGAACACTGAAGCTTTCTTT. The variable domain in full, with the rest retrieved from reference TRBV7-3 and TRBJ1-1, is GAGVSQTPSNKVTEKGKYVELRCDPISGHTALYWYRQSLGQGPEFLIYFQGTGAADDSGLPNDRFFAVRPEGSVSTLKIQRTERGDSAVYLCASSSLRYIWTGDMNTEAFFGQGTRLTVV.

This chain links TRBV7-3 with TRBJ2-1; 7 bases are a match to TRBD2. This CDR3 has 13 residues. Per germline, CDR1 SGHTA and CDR2 FQGTGA. J gave up 5 bases and V 5 bases, and 3 bases lay outside the gene matches. The chain's CDR3 is CASSTLADNEQFF. For the CDR3, the DNA is TGTGCCAGCAGCACGCTAGCGGACAATGAGCAGTTCTTC.

V and J are TRBV7-9 and TRBJ2-6; D unclear. The V gene lost 5 bases and the J gene lost 0 bases, with 14 bases spanning the gap. Germline loops: CDR1 SEHNR, CDR2 FQNEAQ (reference sequence). This CDR3 is built from 17 residues. CDR3 bases: TGTGCCAGCAGCCCCCCCAGCCGATACTCTGGGGCCAACGTCCTGACTTTC. Translating gives CASSPPSRYSGANVLTF.

The CDR3 spells CASSYGTGVDEQFF. The CDR3 coding sequence is TGTGCCAGCAGTTACGGGACAGGGGTCGATGAGCAGTTCTTC. The chain employs TRBV6-5 and TRBJ2-1; 10 bases match TRBD1. The germline gives CDR1 MNHEY, CDR2 SVGAGI. V shed 2 bases, J shed 8 bases, and the junction held 3 bases outside the gene matches. The CDR3 sequence is 14 residues long.

J is TRBJ2-1 and V is TRBV6-1; D unclear. The CDR3 spans 15 residues. Germline V CDR1 and CDR2: MNHNS, SASEGT. V lost 2 bases and J 0 bases, leaving 8 bases between the germline ends. The CDR3 reads CASSESGPSYNEQFF. The CDR3 region has the DNA TGTGCCAGCAGTGAATCCGGGCCCTCCTACAATGAGCAGTTCTTC.

The chain has TRBV9 and TRBJ1-2; D is unclear. This CDR3 is 12 amino acids long. V was shortened by 0 bases and J by 7 bases, with 7 bases between the two germline ends. CDR1 and CDR2 from the germline V gene are SGDLS and YYNGEE. CDR3 coding DNA: TGTGCCAGCAGCGTAGGTGAGGGTGGCTACACCTTC. This sequence encodes CASSVGEGGYTF.

The V call is TRBV5-1, the J call TRBJ1-6; D possibly corresponds to TRBD1 (5 bases). Trimming removed 2 bases at V and 7 bases at J, with 7 bases between. This CDR3 is built from 13 residues. Germline lookup yields CDR1 SGHRS and CDR2 YFSETQ. In DNA form, the CDR3 reads TGCGCCAGCAGCTTACAGGAGAATTCACCCCTCCACTTT. Translated, it gives CASSLQENSPLHF.

The chain couples TRBV18 to TRBJ2-7, with D possibly being TRBD2 (7 bases). CDR3 length equals 16 residues. The V end was cut by 6 bases, the J end by 3 bases, with 21 bases between. The V gene's germline CDR1 is KGHSH and CDR2 LQKENI. The CDR3 nucleotides read TGTGCCAGCTCCCCCCAGTCGGGGGGCGAACACTACGAGCAGTACTTC. Translation gives CASSPQSGGEHYEQYF. The entire variable domain, with the rest obtained from reference TRBV18 and TRBJ2-7, is as follows: NAGVMQNPRHLVRRRGQEARLRCSPMKGHSHVYWYRQLPEEGLKFMVYLQKENIIDESGMPKERFSAEFPKEGPSILRIQQVVRGDSAAYFCASSPQSGGEHYEQYFGPGTRLTVT.

The DNA of the CDR3 is TGCGCCAGCAGCCAAGATAAGCCTAGCGGGTTTTCTAGCACAGATACGCAGTATTTT. This codes for CASSQDKPSGFSSTDTQYF. The chain has TRBV4-1 and TRBJ2-3; the match to TRBD2 covers 8 bases. V dropped 0 bases and J dropped 0; count of bases not matched to a gene: 11. The CDR3 length is 19 residues. Germline CDR1 MGHRA, CDR2 YSYEKL.

The chain couples TRBV9 to TRBJ2-6, with 8 bases identical to TRBD2. J gave up 2 bases and V 6 bases, and 7 bases lay outside the gene matches. CDR3 length: 16 amino acids. Germline V gene data show CDR1 as SGDLS and CDR2 as YYNGEE. CDR3 sequence: CASTRTSLTGANVLTF. CDR3 in DNA: TGTGCCAGCACCCGGACTAGCTTAACTGGGGCCAACGTCCTGACTTTC. Complete variable domain (other parts from reference TRBV9 and TRBJ2-6): DSGVTQTPKHLITATGQRVTLRCSPRSGDLSVYWYQQSLDQGLQFLIQYYNGEERAKGNILERFSAQQFPDLHSELNLSSLELGDSALYFCASTRTSLTGANVLTFGAGSRLTVL.

V and J are TRBV10-3 and TRBJ1-3, with 8 bases lining up with TRBD1. This CDR3 is built from 14 residues. The V gene end was trimmed by 6 bases and the J gene end by 4 bases; junction bases not matched to a gene: 5. Germline values: CDR1 ENHRY, CDR2 SYGVKD. The CDR3 protein is CAIRLTGVGNTIYF. CDR3 DNA: TGTGCCATCAGGTTGACAGGGGTCGGAAACACCATATATTTT.

This clone was seen a single time. The chain joins TRBV25-1 to TRBJ2-2; D uncertain. The germline V gene has CDR1 MGHDK and CDR2 SYGVNS. The CDR3 has 14 amino acids. The ends were cut back, 3 bases at V and 1 base at J, with 6 bases in the middle. The CDR3 DNA reads TGTGCCAGCAGTGAGCAGATGAACACCGGGGAGCTGTTTTTT. Encoded protein: CASSEQMNTGELFF.